A single sample is the source of the 19 T cell receptor beta chains below, sequenced in a study of T-cell memory formation after mild COVID-19. TCRdb itself ran the 5' RACE reads through MiXCR, one entry per CDR3 protein. The profile shows about 210,000 distinct CDR3 sequences, around 27% of them singletons. Sample: PBMCs or a T cell subset sorted from them (not recorded which). All receptors derive from an adult woman who had mild COVID-19 (a few samples of this study predate the infection). Cell type and time point are not known.

The chain joins TRBV7-3 to TRBJ2-1; TRBD1 might be the D (5 bases). Trimming took off 5 bases at V and 1 base at J, with 15 bases between the two ends. Germline assignment: CDR1 SGHTA and CDR2 FQGTGA. The CDR3 is made up of 16 amino acids. The CDR3 DNA reads as TGTGCCAGCAGCCCCACAGGAGCCTCTTCCTACAATGAGCAGTTCTTC. The encoded protein is CASSPTGASSYNEQFF.

The V and J genes are TRBV3-1 and TRBJ2-1, with D possibly TRBD2 on 6 matching bases. This CDR3 is built from 13 residues. V was cut by 4 bases and J by 10 bases, with 14 bases left in between. Germline CDR1 is LGHDT and CDR2 is YNNKEL (reference sequence). The DNA for the CDR3 is TGTGCCAGCAGCCGCGGGGCCCTGTTAGAGCAGTTCTTC. Translated, it gives CASSRGALLEQFF.

This clonotype was seen a handful of times. The V call is TRBV6-5, the J call TRBJ2-3; 8 bases match TRBD2. Germline values: CDR1 MNHEY, CDR2 SVGAGI. The V gene end was trimmed by 8 bases and the J gene end by 7 bases; junction bases not matched to a gene: 5. There are 12 residues in the CDR3. CDR3 sequence: CASRGGLYTQYF. The CDR3 DNA is TGTGCCAGCCGGGGGGGCCTATATACGCAGTATTTT.

V usage is TRBV10-3 and J usage is TRBJ2-1, with 9 bases that match TRBD1. V shed 5 bases and J 6 bases; nucleotides not matched to a gene: 5. Per germline, CDR1 ENHRY and CDR2 SYGVKD. The length of the CDR3 is 14 residues. In DNA, the CDR3 is TGTGCCATCAGTCAACAGGGGGCAGGCAATGAGCAGTTCTTC. As protein: CAISQQGAGNEQFF.

The V call is TRBV15, the J call TRBJ2-3, with 14 bases identical to TRBD2. Germline loops: CDR1 LNHNV, CDR2 YYDKDF (reference sequence). V gave up 4 bases and J gave up 4 bases; unmatched junction bases: 4. The CDR3 has 16 amino acids. Written as DNA, the CDR3 is TGTGCCACCAGCAATCGACTAGCGGGGGGGCCAGATACGCAGTATTTT. It encodes CATSNRLAGGPDTQYF. Filled out from reference TRBV15 and TRBJ2-3, the complete variable domain reads DAMVIQNPRYQVTQFGKPVTLSCSQTLNHNVMYWYQQKSSQAPKLLFHYYDKDFNNEADTPDNFQSRRPNTSFCFLDIRSPGLGDTAMYLCATSNRLAGGPDTQYFGPGTRLTVL.

The genes are TRBV7-6 and TRBJ2-1, with TRBD2 as a possible D gene (6 bases). The CDR3 is 19 amino acids. V lost 1 base and J lost 0, with 19 bases in between. Germline CDR1 reads SGHVS; CDR2 reads FNYEAQ. The DNA for the CDR3 is TGTGCCAGCAGCTTAGAACGAGGGACTTATAAAAGCTCCTACAATGAGCAGTTCTTC. It yields the protein CASSLERGTYKSSYNEQFF.

The V gene is TRBV27, the J gene TRBJ2-1; D is perhaps TRBD2 (7 bases). V was pared by 3 bases and J by 9 bases, with 12 bases between. Germline V lookup: CDR1 MNHEY, CDR2 SMNVEV (reference sequence). This CDR3 is built from 13 residues. The CDR3: CASSLLGGGEQFF. For the CDR3, the DNA is TGTGCCAGCAGTTTGTTGGGAGGGGGTGAGCAGTTCTTC.

V usage is TRBV9 and J usage is TRBJ1-1, with 10 positions matching TRBD1. V lost 0 bases, J lost 0 bases, and 5 bases stayed unmatched. Germline-derived CDR1 and CDR2 are SGDLS and YYNGEE. This CDR3 comprises 17 residues. CDR3 bases: TGTGCCAGCAGCGTAGGACAGGGGGCCGGGGTGAACACTGAAGCTTTCTTT. As protein: CASSVGQGAGVNTEAFF. The whole variable domain, filled in from reference TRBV9 and TRBJ1-1, reads DSGVTQTPKHLITATGQRVTLRCSPRSGDLSVYWYQQSLDQGLQFLIQYYNGEERAKGNILERFSAQQFPDLHSELNLSSLELGDSALYFCASSVGQGAGVNTEAFFGQGTRLTVV.

V and J are TRBV5-1 and TRBJ2-7; D call uncertain. This CDR3 contains 14 residues. In germline, CDR1 is SGHRS, CDR2 YFSETQ. Trimming stripped 5 bases from V and 2 bases from J, with 14 bases between. CDR3 amino acids: CASRQKGGPYEQYF. In nucleotides, the CDR3 is TGCGCCAGCAGGCAAAAGGGTGGACCCTACGAGCAGTACTTC.

The chain uses TRBV12-3 or TRBV12-4 and TRBJ2-1; D remains ambiguous. V was cut by 5 bases and J by 2 bases, with 13 bases left in between. This CDR3 comprises 15 residues. The CDR3 reads CASSHPGAAYNEQFF. CDR3 DNA sequence: TGTGCCAGCAGTCACCCGGGCGCCGCCTACAATGAGCAGTTCTTC.

This clonotype was recorded many times. The V and J genes are TRBV27 and TRBJ2-1, with 13 nucleotides matching TRBD2. Trimming removed 8 bases from V and 3 bases from J; junction bases left unmatched: 10. Germline V gene data show CDR1 as MNHEY and CDR2 as SMNVEV (reference sequence). CDR3 length: 17 residues. The CDR3 is CASARTSGSLFYNEQFF. CDR3 coding DNA: TGTGCCAGCGCCCGGACTAGCGGGAGCCTTTTCTACAATGAGCAGTTCTTC.

This chain uses TRBV5-1 with TRBJ1-4; D unclear. Trimming removed 1 base from V and 2 bases from J, with 6 bases in between. The CDR3 extends over 14 amino acids. Looked up from germline, CDR1 is SGHRS and CDR2 is YFSETQ. The CDR3 DNA reads as TGCGCCAGCAGCTTGTCTGGGACTAATGAAAAACTGTTTTTT. Its protein is CASSLSGTNEKLFF.

The chain employs TRBV27 and TRBJ2-2, with D possibly being TRBD1 or TRBD2 (5 bases each). Per germline, CDR1 MNHEY and CDR2 SMNVEV (reference sequence). CDR3 length: 14 residues. Trimming shortened V by 3 bases and J by 7 bases, and 12 bases separated the two germline ends. CDR3 protein: CASSFRGESGELFF. CDR3 DNA: TGTGCCAGCAGTTTTAGAGGGGAGAGCGGGGAGCTGTTTTTT.

This clonotype was seen a handful of times. V is TRBV6-2 or TRBV6-3 and J is TRBJ2-7, with 9 bases identical to TRBD1. The CDR3 runs to 13 residues. The ends lost 6 bases at V and 12 bases at J; junction bases unmatched: 12. Germline-derived CDR1 and CDR2 are MNHEY and SVGEGT. The CDR3 protein is CASRPYDRGVLYF. The CDR3 DNA sequence: TGTGCCAGCAGACCCTACGACAGGGGGGTTCTGTACTTC.

This clonotype occurred a few times. This chain links TRBV2 with TRBJ2-5; 7 positions match TRBD1. The CDR3 is 14 residues long. Trimming at V came to 7 bases and at J to 5 bases, leaving 10 bases not matched to a gene. Germline lookup yields CDR1 SNHLY and CDR2 FYNNEI. The DNA of the CDR3 is TGTGCCAGCACCGCCCCGACAGGGTGGGAGACCCAGTACTTC. Its protein product is CASTAPTGWETQYF.

The chain joins TRBV3-1 to TRBJ2-3, with 7 bases identical to TRBD2. The CDR3 has 14 amino acids. With V trimmed by 3 bases and J by 3 bases, 3 bases remained unmatched. CDR1 is LGHDT, CDR2 YNNKEL, per germline (reference sequence). DNA of the CDR3: TGTGCCAGCAGCCATGCGGGGGTTACAGATACGCAGTATTTT. Its translation is CASSHAGVTDTQYF.

V usage is TRBV12-3 or TRBV12-4 and J usage is TRBJ2-7, with TRBD2 matching 9 bases. The CDR3 is 15 amino acids. J lost 1 base, V lost 5 bases, and 6 bases had no gene match. The CDR3 reads CASSPTSGWSYEQYF. Written as DNA, the CDR3 is TGTGCCAGCAGTCCCACTAGCGGGTGGTCCTACGAGCAGTACTTC.

The chain joins TRBV5-1 to TRBJ1-1; D gene unclear. The CDR3 has 12 amino acids. With 7 bases removed from V and 7 bases from J, the gap between germline ends came to 14 bases. Germline V gene lookup returns CDR1 SGHRS and CDR2 YFSETQ. CDR3: CASGETAFEAFF. CDR3 nucleotides: TGCGCCAGCGGGGAGACGGCATTTGAAGCTTTCTTT.

CDR3 residues: CSAPISGREPYEQYF. The CDR3 DNA reads TGCAGTGCTCCAATTAGCGGGAGGGAACCCTACGAGCAGTACTTC. V is TRBV20-1 and J is TRBJ2-7; TRBD2 agrees at 11 bases. Trimming cost V 5 bases and J 2 bases; bases outside gene matches: 8. Germline CDR1 is DFQATT and CDR2 is SNEGSKA (reference sequence). There are 15 residues in the CDR3.